This TCR beta chain stems from a study of blood T cell repertoires in COVID-19. Study overall: Whether acute or convalescent, the COVID-19 samples came from the United States, Italy and Spain. T cells, B-cell-depleted T cells, or PBMCs supplied cDNA or gDNA.

Germline V gene data show CDR1 as MNHNS and CDR2 as SASEGT. The CDR3 covers 14 residues. V was trimmed by 1 base and J by 7 bases, leaving 13 bases between them. Assay used: immunoSEQ multiplex PCR; TCRdb lists only in-frame clones, some missing. There are about 66,000 clones in the sample; 86% occur only once, and over 6% lies in the top ten. The sample taken for sequencing was peripheral blood. The source of this sequence is a man aged 50 to 60 with active COVID-19. This chain connects TRBV6-1 to TRBJ1-1; D remains unclear. CDR3 protein: CASSEGRVSNEAFF. The CDR3 DNA follows: TGTGCCAGCAGTGAAGGACGGGTTTCCAATGAAGCTTTCTTT.